The 21 T cell receptor beta chains listed next were all sequenced from one sample in a study of T cells in Graves' hyperthyroidism and ophthalmopathy. TCR beta CDR3 region amplification was performed from RNA transcripts. The TCR CDR3 first-round RT-PCR relied on the HTBI primer set. TCRdb re-called the multiplex PCR reads through MiXCR, storing one row per CDR3 protein. The repertoire holds 660,000 or so distinct CDR3 sequences, with under 25% as singletons. The sequencing sample was made of blood. These receptors were obtained from a man in his thirties or forties with Graves' ophthalmopathy.

Many counts were recorded for this clonotype. The V and J genes are TRBV3-1 and TRBJ1-5; a weak D match, TRBD1 (6 bases). The CDR3 is 14 amino acids. Germline CDR1 and CDR2: LGHDT and YNNKEL (reference sequence). Between the trimmed V and J ends, which lost 4 bases and 5 bases, there was a span of 12 bases. The CDR3 reads CASSPQGSYQPQHF. CDR3 in DNA: TGTGCCAGCAGCCCACAGGGATCTTATCAGCCCCAGCATTTT. The full variable domain, rest sourced from reference TRBV3-1 and TRBJ1-5, is DTAVSQTPKYLVTQMGNDKSIKCEQNLGHDTMYWYKQDSKKFLKIMFSYNNKELIINETVPNRFSPKSPDKAHLNLHINSLELGDSAVYFCASSPQGSYQPQHFGDGTRLSIL.

This clonotype was seen only a few times. The chain combines TRBV7-9 with TRBJ2-5; 9 bases match TRBD2. This CDR3 contains 14 residues. Germline V gene data show CDR1 as SEHNR and CDR2 as FQNEAQ (reference sequence). J gave up 2 bases and V 5 bases, and 3 bases lay outside the gene matches. The CDR3 is CASSMSGGQETQYF. The DNA for the CDR3 is TGTGCCAGCAGCATGAGCGGGGGGCAAGAGACCCAGTACTTC.

This clonotype was picked up many times. The chain employs TRBV20-1 and TRBJ2-7; D remains unclear. Germline-derived CDR1 and CDR2 are DFQATT and SNEGSKA (reference sequence). V was cut by 5 bases and J by 6 bases, with 17 bases left in between. The CDR3 extends over 13 amino acids. The CDR3 region is CSAARSQAREQYF. The CDR3 DNA reads as TGCAGTGCTGCCCGCTCCCAGGCCCGCGAGCAGTACTTC.

This clonotype was observed many times. Here the CDR3 reads CASSWGGTYNEQFF. For the CDR3, the DNA is TGTGCCAGCAGTTGGGGCGGGACTTACAATGAGCAGTTCTTC. This rearrangement joins TRBV28 to TRBJ2-1, with TRBD2 as a possible D gene (6 bases). The CDR3 is 14 amino acids. Trimming shortened V by 4 bases and J by 4 bases, and 11 bases separated the two germline ends. Germline CDR1 and CDR2: MDHEN and SYDVKM. Supplemented by reference TRBV28 and TRBJ2-1, the full variable domain reads DVKVTQSSRYLVKRTGEKVFLECVQDMDHENMFWYRQDPGLGLRLIYFSYDVKMKEKGDIPEGYSVSREKKERFSLILESASTNQTSMYLCASSWGGTYNEQFFGPGTRLTVL.

The chain uses TRBV4-1 and TRBJ2-3; D is perhaps TRBD2 (6 bases). Germline V CDR1 and CDR2: MGHRA, YSYEKL. This CDR3 spans 16 amino acids. V lost 1 base, J lost 1 base, and 12 bases lay in between. CDR3 coding DNA: TGCGCCAGCAGCCAAGTGGGAGGCAGCCGCACAGATACGCAGTATTTT. This sequence encodes CASSQVGGSRTDTQYF.

V is TRBV6-1 and J is TRBJ2-1, with TRBD2 matching 10 bases. V shed 5 bases and J 3 bases; nucleotides not matched to a gene: 7. This CDR3 comprises 16 residues. CDR1 is MNHNS, CDR2 SASEGT, per germline. The CDR3: CASSKSGRVLYNEQFF. CDR3 nucleotide sequence: TGTGCCAGCAGTAAAAGCGGGAGGGTCCTCTACAATGAGCAGTTCTTC.

A word on this clonotype: The junction departs from the called germline gene at one end, perhaps through a read error. This rearrangement joins TRBV18 to TRBJ1-3; D uncertain. Germline CDR1 is KGHSH and CDR2 is LQKENI. CDR3 length equals 15 residues. CDR3 amino acids: CASSPPMRSGNTTYF. CDR3 in DNA: TGTGCCAGCTCACCGCCCATGCGGTCTGGAAACACCACATATTTT.

This clonotype was seen more than once but under ten times. The V and J genes are TRBV7-2 and TRBJ2-6; D is perhaps TRBD1 (6 bases). The CDR3 loop spans 17 amino acids. CDR1 SGHTA and CDR2 FQGNSA come from the germline V gene. The V gene lost 6 bases and the J gene lost 0 bases, with 15 bases spanning the gap. CDR3 sequence (DNA): TGTGCCAGCAGAAACCGGACAGCGAGCTCTGGGGCCAACGTCCTGACTTTC. This translates into CASRNRTASSGANVLTF.

The chain carries TRBV12-3 or TRBV12-4 and TRBJ2-1; 10 positions agree with TRBD2. There are 16 residues in the CDR3. J gave up 8 bases and V 4 bases, and 11 bases lay outside the gene matches. The CDR3 loop reads CASSSLGASGSDEQFF. The CDR3 DNA reads as TGTGCCAGCAGTTCACTCGGGGCTAGCGGGAGCGATGAGCAGTTCTTC.

The rearrangement links TRBV15 to TRBJ2-7, with 7 bases identical to TRBD2. The V gene's germline CDR1 is LNHNV and CDR2 YYDKDF (reference sequence). The CDR3 has 15 residues. J lost 2 bases, V lost 0 bases, and 4 bases had no gene match. CDR3 in amino acids: CATSRDPAGTYEQYF. CDR3 in DNA: TGTGCCACCAGCAGAGATCCAGCGGGGACCTACGAGCAGTACTTC.

V and J are TRBV20-1 and TRBJ1-1, with unresolved D. V lost 5 bases and J lost 3, with 7 bases in between. Germline CDR1 is DFQATT and CDR2 is SNEGSKA (reference sequence). This CDR3 spans 11 amino acids. As DNA, the CDR3 is TGCAGTGCTGTGAGGGACACTGAAGCTTTCTTT. It translates to CSAVRDTEAFF.

About this clonotype: The likely explanation is a read error, given a far larger clone one base away. The chain uses TRBV7-2 and TRBJ2-7, with D possibly being TRBD1 or TRBD2 (6 bases each). The DNA end lines up better with TRBJ2-1; the J call may be wrong. The germline V gene has CDR1 SGHTA and CDR2 FQGNSA. The CDR3 has 13 amino acids. In nucleotides, the CDR3 is TGTGCCAGCAGCCAAGGGGGGTCCTACGAGCAGTTCTTC. Encoded protein: CASSQGGSYEQFF.

V gene TRBV10-3 combines with J gene TRBJ2-3; D not certain. Germline assignment: CDR1 ENHRY and CDR2 SYGVKD. Trimming pared 11 bases from V and 2 bases from J, leaving 11 bases between. This CDR3 region has 12 residues. The CDR3 spells CALRTHTDTQYF. The CDR3 coding sequence is TGTGCCCTGAGGACGCACACAGATACGCAGTATTTT.

The V call is TRBV10-2, the J call TRBJ2-7, with 10 bases aligning to TRBD2. Unmatched junction bases numbered 5, after V lost 7 bases and J lost 2 bases. Germline CDR1 reads WSHSY; CDR2 reads SAAADI. The CDR3 has 14 residues. The CDR3 bases are TGCGCCAGCATGGCGGGGACTAGCGCCTACGAGCAGTACTTC. This sequence encodes CASMAGTSAYEQYF.

This clonotype was counted only a few times. The chain couples TRBV11-2 to TRBJ1-2; TRBD1 might be the D (5 bases). This CDR3 is 18 amino acids long. Per germline, CDR1 SGHAT and CDR2 FQNNGV. V lost 5 bases and J lost 0, with 22 bases in between. Here the CDR3 DNA reads TGTGCCAGCAGCCTTACTATGGGACGGACCGCCTCTAACTATGGCTACACCTTC. Its translation: CASSLTMGRTASNYGYTF. Looking up the rest from reference TRBV11-2 and TRBJ1-2 gives the full variable domain: EAGVAQSPRYKIIEKRQSVAFWCNPISGHATLYWYQQILGQGPKLLIQFQNNGVVDDSQLPKDRFSAERLKGVDSTLKIQPAKLEDSAVYLCASSLTMGRTASNYGYTFGSGTRLTVV.

This clonotype was counted at least ten times. The J gene is TRBJ2-7, the V gene TRBV3-1; a weak D match, TRBD1 (6 bases). V was shortened by 0 bases and J by 5 bases, with 11 bases between the two germline ends. From germline, CDR1 is LGHDT and CDR2 YNNKEL (reference sequence). This CDR3 has 14 residues. CDR3 sequence: CASSQESRGDEQYF. CDR3 nucleotides: TGTGCCAGCAGCCAAGAATCCAGGGGAGACGAGCAGTACTTC.

This chain connects TRBV6-1 to TRBJ1-3; the D is unclear. V was clipped by 2 bases and J by 1 base, with 12 bases between them. The CDR3 totals 16 residues. The germline CDR1 and CDR2 sequences are MNHNS and SASEGT. CDR3 loop: CASSEFEGKSGNTIYF. The DNA for the CDR3 is TGTGCCAGCAGTGAATTTGAGGGCAAATCTGGAAACACCATATATTTT.

This rearrangement joins TRBV12-3 or TRBV12-4 to TRBJ1-2, with a tentative D call TRBD1 (5 bases). CDR3 length: 11 residues. V was shortened by 9 bases and J by 3 bases, with 8 bases between the two germline ends. CDR3 amino acids: CASGGDYGYTF. The CDR3 DNA follows: TGTGCCAGTGGGGGAGACTATGGCTACACCTTC.

The rearrangement uses TRBV6-5 and TRBJ1-5, with TRBD1 as a possible D gene (5 bases). Germline values: CDR1 MNHEY, CDR2 SVGAGI. The V gene lost 3 bases and the J gene lost 1 base, with 13 bases spanning the gap. The CDR3 totals 16 residues. The DNA for the CDR3 is TGTGCCAGCAGTTATAGCGACAGTCCAAGCAATCAGCCCCAGCATTTT. Protein product: CASSYSDSPSNQPQHF.

The chain recombines TRBV6-2 or TRBV6-3 with TRBJ2-3, with TRBD2 matching over 14 bases. V lost 7 bases and J lost 6; bases outside the gene matches: 9. Germline V gene sequence: CDR1 MNHEY, CDR2 SVGEGT. This CDR3 spans 16 amino acids. CDR3 region: CASTQPGLAGVDTQYF. The CDR3 DNA reads TGTGCCAGCACTCAACCGGGACTAGCGGGAGTGGATACGCAGTATTTT.

This clonotype appeared once. The chain carries TRBV5-1 and TRBJ2-7; 10 bases align to TRBD2. Unmatched junction bases numbered 10, after V lost 8 bases and J lost 2 bases. Per germline, CDR1 SGHRS and CDR2 YFSETQ. The CDR3 consists of 15 residues. CDR3 region: CASHDGLAVTYEQYF. DNA of the CDR3: TGCGCCAGTCACGACGGACTAGCGGTCACCTACGAGCAGTACTTC.